These 4 T cell receptor beta chains came from one sample sequenced in a study of T cells in Graves' hyperthyroidism and ophthalmopathy (dated by TCRdb to between 2018 and 2021). Libraries were built with multiplex PCR. Data came from an Illumina HiSeq 2000. TCR beta CDR3 regions were amplified from RNA transcripts. The first round of RT-PCR for the TCR CDR3 was performed with the HTBI primer set and the Qiagen OneStep RT-PCR kit. TCRdb's own reprocessing of the public reads used fastp at Q25 and MiXCR and kept productive beta chains. Identical CDR3 protein sequences are pooled into one entry, listed with their most common genes and DNA. This sample is represented by under 400,000 distinct CDR3 sequences; about 15% of them were singletons. The top ten clones comprise about 11% of the sample. Material: blood. Every receptor here comes from a woman in her sixties or seventies with Graves' hyperthyroidism.

This clonotype was seen ten or more times. The chain recombines TRBV6-1 with TRBJ2-5; D possibly matches TRBD1 or TRBD2 (5 bases each). Germline-derived CDR1 and CDR2 are MNHNS and SASEGT. V lost 8 bases and J lost 7, with 23 bases in between. The CDR3 extends over 15 amino acids. The CDR3 DNA follows: TGTGCCAGCGGGGGTCCGGGACCCGCGGAAGGGACCCAGTACTTC. Amino acid sequence: CASGGPGPAEGTQYF.

This clonotype was seen ten or more times. The chain links TRBV20-1 to TRBJ2-2; D unclear. Germline V gene data show CDR1 as DFQATT and CDR2 as SNEGSKA (reference sequence). V was cut by 6 bases and J by 0 bases, with 11 bases left in between. The CDR3 totals 14 residues. CDR3 DNA sequence: TGCAGTGCCAGTGGTCCCGCGAACACCGGGGAGCTGTTTTTT. The encoded protein is CSASGPANTGELFF.

There are many counts of this clonotype. The chain recombines TRBV18 with TRBJ1-1; D might be TRBD1 (5 bases). Germline CDR1 KGHSH, CDR2 LQKENI. The CDR3 consists of 13 residues. The V gene lost 4 bases and the J gene lost 1 base, with 7 bases spanning the gap. The CDR3 DNA reads as TGTGCCAGCTCACGGGACCAGAACACTGAAGCTTTCTTT. It specifies CASSRDQNTEAFF. Full variable domain (rest looked up from reference TRBV18 and TRBJ1-1): NAGVMQNPRHLVRRRGQEARLRCSPMKGHSHVYWYRQLPEEGLKFMVYLQKENIIDESGMPKERFSAEFPKEGPSILRIQQVVRGDSAAYFCASSRDQNTEAFFGQGTRLTVV.

The table lists this clonotype with many counts. The J gene is TRBJ2-5, the V gene TRBV27; 7 bases align to TRBD1. Trimming took 5 bases from V and 4 from J; bases not matched to a gene: 10. The germline V gene encodes CDR1 MNHEY and CDR2 SMNVEV (reference sequence). The CDR3 sequence is 15 residues long. The CDR3 is CASSIGTEVGETQYF. As DNA, the CDR3 is TGTGCCAGCAGTATAGGGACAGAAGTGGGAGAGACCCAGTACTTC.